This T cell receptor (beta chain) was obtained from a study of CD8 T cells in Susac syndrome (dated by TCRdb to the late 2010s). About the full investigation: Repertoire sequencing was used to test whether CD8+ T cell activation and differentiation in Susac syndrome was antigen driven. CD8+ T cell repertoire clonality was compared between fewer than 13 healthy donors, approximately 14 Susac syndrome patients and 15 multiple sclerosis patients. Points the paper makes about the study in general: The TCR sequencing and HLA analysis was acknowledged to have included a relatively small number of individuals.

On this clonotype itself: Its antigen specificity is not known. No base qualities exist here, and no much larger clone lies one base off it.

High-throughput TCR beta sequencing profiled peripheral blood CD8+ and CD4+ T cells from healthy donors, Susac syndrome patients and multiple sclerosis patients. Multiple sclerosis controls were treatment-naive patients with stable or active relapsing-remitting disease fulfilling revised McDonald criteria. Bulk CD8+ and CD4+ T cells were purified magnetically by negative isolation, whereas CD8+ TEMRA cells were enriched by FACS. Blood was collected in EDTA tubes and processed within 24 hours, with PBMCs isolated through density gradient centrifugation. PBMCs intended for TCR sequencing were cryopreserved in liquid nitrogen and thawed later in a water bath at 37 degrees C. A purity of at least 90% was achieved for sorted or isolated CD4+, CD8+ and CD8+ TEMRA cells. RNA was extracted using the RNeasy kit, and roughly 0.5 to 1 ug of the RNA was reverse transcribed with random hexamers. The immunoSEQ multiplex PCR assay, which covers 54 Vbeta and 13 Jbeta segments, was used to amplify TCR beta CDR3 regions. To correct PCR amplification bias, a synthetic template baseline was used for both primer optimization and computational correction. The authors processed their data as follows. Reads were annotated to V, D and J genes per IMGT and analyzed with immunoSEQ Analyzer, keeping only productive sequences. To calculate clonality, Shannon entropy was normalized by log2 of the number of productive unique sequences and then subtracted from one. For each patient and control, public and private clones were evaluated among the 100 most prevalent clones. Susac-specific clones were defined as absent from healthy and MS cohorts, some 1,000 published viral clones and other ImmuneACCESS disease sequences. TCRdb reran the public reads through fastp at Q25 and MiXCR, keeping productive beta chains. Rows matching on CDR3 protein sequence are summarized as one entry with the most common DNA and genes. None of the V and J calls come from the authors' own analysis; TCRdb made them. The sample includes around 280,000 distinct CDR3 sequences, with roughly 85% observed a single time. Approximately 0.11% of the sample belongs to the ten largest clones.

Based on the germline V gene, the CDR1 and CDR2 sequences are SGHRS and YFSETQ. Its CDR3 holds 17 amino acids, cysteine through phenylalanine. Of all the DNA, just the CDR3 is kept, 51 bases in frame from base 1. Trimming removed 2 bases from V and 4 bases from J, leaving 21 bases between the germline ends. The sequenced sample was CD8+ T cells from PBMCs. The origin of this receptor is a human donor with multiple sclerosis. Here the chain combines TRBV5-1 and TRBJ2-5, with the D gene possibly TRBD1 or TRBD2, each one fitting 5 bases. The DNA sequence is as follows: TGCGCCAGCAGCTTAAGACGGGACCCTTACCAAGGAGAGACCCAGTACTTC. It codes for CASSLRRDPYQGETQYF.